This T cell receptor (beta chain) was retrieved from a study of cytomegalovirus exposure and HLA in healthy donors. Study-level information: An analysis done earlier identified more than 100 million unique TCR beta sequences from approximately 200 million T cells.

Germline loops: CDR1 MNHNS, CDR2 SASEGT. V lost 4 bases and J lost 8; bases outside the gene matches: 8. This CDR3 has 14 residues. General study results and limits: Researchers catalogued some 160 TCR beta chains as cytomegalovirus-associated.

The PCR contained 60 Vbeta and 13 Jbeta primers. Using immunoSEQ multiplex PCR, the repertoire was profiled, and TCRdb retains in-frame clones only, with some absent. The sample has over 150,000 clones, 79% seen once. This clone has more than one count but fewer than ten. The target antigen is unknown. The rearrangement joins TRBV6-1 to TRBJ2-1; the match to TRBD1 covers 7 bases. This clonotype was obtained from a man aged 35-49 years in good health and CMV-seronegative. Input material: PBMCs. The CDR3 bases are TGTGCCAGCAGTGCCCATCAGGGGGTAGATGAGCAGTTCTTC. This gives the protein CASSAHQGVDEQFF.